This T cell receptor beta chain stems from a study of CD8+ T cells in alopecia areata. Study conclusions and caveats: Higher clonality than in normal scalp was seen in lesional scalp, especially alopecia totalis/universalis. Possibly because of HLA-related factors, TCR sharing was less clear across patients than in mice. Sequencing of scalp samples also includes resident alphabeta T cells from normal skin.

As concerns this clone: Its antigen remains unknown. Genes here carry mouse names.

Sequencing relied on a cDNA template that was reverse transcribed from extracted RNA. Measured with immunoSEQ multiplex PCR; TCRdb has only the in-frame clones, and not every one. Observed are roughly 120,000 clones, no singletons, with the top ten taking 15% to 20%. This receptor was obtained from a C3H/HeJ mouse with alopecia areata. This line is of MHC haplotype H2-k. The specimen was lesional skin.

CDR3: CASSQEVWGASLYEQYF. Partial CDR3 DNA: TGTGCCAGCAGCCAAGAAGTCTGGGGGGCGTCTTTATAT. The chain employs TRBV2 and TRBJ2-7, with 8 bases lining up with TRBD2. The CDR3 goes on 4 residues after the read ends, and that part is filled in from the germline J gene. This CDR3 has 17 residues. The V gene's germline CDR1 is LGHNA and CDR2 YSYQKL.